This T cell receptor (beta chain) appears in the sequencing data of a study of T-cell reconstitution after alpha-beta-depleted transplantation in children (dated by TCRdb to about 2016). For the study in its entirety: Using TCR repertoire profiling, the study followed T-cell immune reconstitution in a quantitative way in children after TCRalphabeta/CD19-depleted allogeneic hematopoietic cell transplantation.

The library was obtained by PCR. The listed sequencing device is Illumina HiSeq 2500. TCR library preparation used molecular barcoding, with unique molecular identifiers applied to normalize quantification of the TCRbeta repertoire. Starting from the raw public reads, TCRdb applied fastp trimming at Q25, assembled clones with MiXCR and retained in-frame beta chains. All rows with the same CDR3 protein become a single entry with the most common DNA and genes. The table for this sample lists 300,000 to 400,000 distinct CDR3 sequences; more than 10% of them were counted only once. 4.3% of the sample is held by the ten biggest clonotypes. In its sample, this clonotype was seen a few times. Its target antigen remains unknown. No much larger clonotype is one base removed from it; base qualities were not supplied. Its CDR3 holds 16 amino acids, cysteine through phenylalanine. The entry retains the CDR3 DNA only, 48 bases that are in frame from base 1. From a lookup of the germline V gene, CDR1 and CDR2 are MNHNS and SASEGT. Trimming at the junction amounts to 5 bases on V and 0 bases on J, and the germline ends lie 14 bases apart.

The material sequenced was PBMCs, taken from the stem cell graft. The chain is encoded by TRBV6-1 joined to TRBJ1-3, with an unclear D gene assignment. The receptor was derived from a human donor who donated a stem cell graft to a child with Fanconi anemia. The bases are TGTGCCAGCAGTCCCACCCACCTGCTCTCTGGAAACACCATATATTTT. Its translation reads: CASSPTHLLSGNTIYF.